The clone carrying this T cell receptor beta chain was seen repeatedly, ten times or more. The source of the sample is a study of blood T cells in healthy people across ages. The second PCR ran about 6 to 12 cycles with a sample-barcoded 5' primer and J-beta primers. In TCRdb, the 5' RACE reads were re-called with MiXCR into one record per CDR3 protein. This sample has approximately 960,000 distinct CDR3 sequences; almost 30% occur once, and the top ten carry 10%. Trimming left V 3 bases short and J 2 bases short, with 19 bases between. Looked up from germline, CDR1 is ENHRY and CDR2 is SYGVKD. The CDR3 covers 17 residues. These data were also filed under a second study, of T cells of mothers and their children.

The J gene is TRBJ2-5, the V gene TRBV10-3; the D call may be TRBD1 or TRBD2 (6 bases each). The sequencing sample was made of blood. The sequence was collected from a woman aged 35 to 49 in good health. Here the CDR3 reads CAISEGSGGGRQETQYF. DNA of the CDR3: TGTGCCATCAGTGAAGGGAGCGGAGGGGGAAGGCAAGAGACCCAGTACTTC.